A single sample gave rise to the 9 T cell receptor beta chains below, sequenced in a study of T cell responses to AZD1222 COVID-19 vaccine. Using immunoSEQ multiplex PCR, the repertoire was profiled, and TCRdb retains in-frame clones only, with some absent. The sample holds under 150,000 clones, approximately 88% seen once. Source: peripheral blood, taken 28 days after the second AZD1222 dose. The origin of the receptors is an adult who received the AZD1222 COVID-19 vaccine.

This clone occurred once. Additional DNA sequences in this sample encode the identical CDR3. The rearrangement links TRBV7-2 to TRBJ2-1; TRBD2 agrees at 10 bases. V shed 0 bases and J 4 bases; nucleotides not matched to a gene: 0. The CDR3 is 15 residues long. Per germline, CDR1 SGHTA and CDR2 FQGNSA. This CDR3 is CASSLASGGYNEQFF. In DNA, the CDR3 is TGTGCCAGCAGCTTAGCTAGCGGGGGGTACAATGAGCAGTTCTTC.

This chain links TRBV5-6 with TRBJ2-1, with TRBD2 matching 13 bases. The germline V gene has CDR1 SGHDT and CDR2 YYEEEE. CDR3 length: 16 residues. With V trimmed by 4 bases and J by 9 bases, 10 bases remained unmatched. The CDR3 is CASSPITSGGATEQFF. The CDR3 DNA is TGTGCCAGCAGCCCTATTACTAGCGGGGGGGCCACTGAGCAGTTCTTC.

This chain uses TRBV7-2 with TRBJ1-6, with TRBD1 matching over 7 bases. Germline loops: CDR1 SGHTA, CDR2 FQGNSA. After removal of 3 bases from V and 5 bases from J, the junction contained 4 bases not matched to a gene. This CDR3 is built from 15 residues. The CDR3 DNA is TGTGCCAGCAGCTTTGGACAGGCTCATAATTCACCCCTCCACTTT. This translates into CASSFGQAHNSPLHF.

V gene TRBV10-3 combines with J gene TRBJ2-1; perhaps TRBD2 as D (7 bases). The V end was cut by 10 bases, the J end by 7 bases, with 17 bases between. Germline V gene data show CDR1 as ENHRY and CDR2 as SYGVKD. This CDR3 is 13 amino acids long. The CDR3 spells CATDSGGRNEQFF. In DNA, the CDR3 is TGTGCCACCGACTCCGGGGGGCGGAATGAGCAGTTCTTC.

The V call is TRBV28, the J call TRBJ1-4; D possibly corresponds to TRBD1 (5 bases). CDR1 is MDHEN and CDR2 is SYDVKM in the germline V gene. V was trimmed by 8 bases and J by 7 bases, leaving 14 bases between them. This CDR3 region has 13 residues. The DNA for the CDR3 is TGTGCCAGCCGGGGGGGAATTGGTGAAAAACTGTTTTTT. It is translated as CASRGGIGEKLFF. Combining the CDR3 with reference TRBV28 and TRBJ1-4 gives the whole variable domain DVKVTQSSRYLVKRTGEKVFLECVQDMDHENMFWYRQDPGLGLRLIYFSYDVKMKEKGDIPEGYSVSREKKERFSLILESASTNQTSMYLCASRGGIGEKLFFGSGTQLSVL.

The gene calls are TRBV20-1 and TRBJ1-1; D is perhaps TRBD1 (5 bases). The V end lost 3 bases, the J end lost 1 base, and 9 bases lay between the germline ends. CDR1 DFQATT and CDR2 SNEGSKA come from the germline V gene (reference sequence). The CDR3 length is 13 residues. The CDR3 nucleotides read TGCAGTGCTAGTGGGACGGCGAACACTGAAGCTTTCTTT. Residues: CSASGTANTEAFF.

V is TRBV24-1 and J is TRBJ1-2; D gene unclear. This CDR3 has 18 residues. Trimming removed 0 bases from V and 5 bases from J, with 21 bases in between. Germline V gives CDR1 KGHDR, CDR2 SFDVKD. For the CDR3, the DNA is TGTGCCACCAGTGATTTGAGGATCGGCGCTCGATTGGAATATGGCTACACCTTC. It translates to CATSDLRIGARLEYGYTF.

J is TRBJ2-2 and V is TRBV7-8, with a tentative D call TRBD1 (5 bases). Germline V gives CDR1 SGHVS, CDR2 FQNEAQ. Between the trimmed V and J ends, which lost 3 bases and 4 bases, there was a span of 12 bases. CDR3 size: 15 residues. The CDR3 region has the DNA TGTGCCAGCAGCTTGGGCGGCAGGGCCACCGGGGAGCTGTTTTTT. Protein sequence: CASSLGGRATGELFF.

The chain couples TRBV18 to TRBJ1-1; weak D call: TRBD1 (6 bases). This CDR3 contains 13 residues. The germline CDR1 and CDR2 sequences are KGHSH and LQKENI. The V end lost 0 bases, the J end lost 12 bases, and 14 bases lay between the germline ends. CDR3 nucleotides: TGTGCCAGCTCACCACCTTCCGCTGGACAGACTTTCTTT. This translates into CASSPPSAGQTFF. Full variable domain (remainder filled in from reference TRBV18 and TRBJ1-1): NAGVMQNPRHLVRRRGQEARLRCSPMKGHSHVYWYRQLPEEGLKFMVYLQKENIIDESGMPKERFSAEFPKEGPSILRIQQVVRGDSAAYFCASSPPSAGQTFFGQGTRLTVV.